This T cell receptor beta chain was identified in a study of molecular identifiers for immune sequencing clone quantification. This clonotype showed up just a few times. The antigen is not known. CD8+CD4-CCR7+CD45RA+ cells were sorted as naive CD8 T cells. Whole-study findings and limits: Molecules of identical TCR sharing a barcode could underestimate highly expanded clone sizes. Naive cells had under 1% of molecules in clones above 20 RNA copies, effectors over 99%.

From the PCR reads, TCRdb called clonotypes with MiXCR, one entry per CDR3 protein. The sample lists 460,000 or so distinct CDR3 sequences; 20% to 25% were seen once. This clonotype was sampled from a human donor in good health. Some libraries in this study had Jurkat cell RNA spiked in. Sequencing used naive CD8+ T cells from blood, with Jurkat cell RNA spiked in. Subset: FACS-sorted CD8+CD4-CCR7+CD45RA+ naive T cells.

In nucleotides, the CDR3 is TGTGCCAGCAGTTTCAACCGGGACAGGGGCCTAGCGGCCCCCTACGAGCAGTACTTC. It codes for CASSFNRDRGLAAPYEQYF. The chain employs TRBV6-2 or TRBV6-3 and TRBJ2-7; 10 bases match TRBD1. The trim removed 4 bases at V and 2 bases at J, leaving 17 bases unmatched. This CDR3 spans 19 amino acids. Germline CDR1 is MNHEY and CDR2 is SVGEGT.